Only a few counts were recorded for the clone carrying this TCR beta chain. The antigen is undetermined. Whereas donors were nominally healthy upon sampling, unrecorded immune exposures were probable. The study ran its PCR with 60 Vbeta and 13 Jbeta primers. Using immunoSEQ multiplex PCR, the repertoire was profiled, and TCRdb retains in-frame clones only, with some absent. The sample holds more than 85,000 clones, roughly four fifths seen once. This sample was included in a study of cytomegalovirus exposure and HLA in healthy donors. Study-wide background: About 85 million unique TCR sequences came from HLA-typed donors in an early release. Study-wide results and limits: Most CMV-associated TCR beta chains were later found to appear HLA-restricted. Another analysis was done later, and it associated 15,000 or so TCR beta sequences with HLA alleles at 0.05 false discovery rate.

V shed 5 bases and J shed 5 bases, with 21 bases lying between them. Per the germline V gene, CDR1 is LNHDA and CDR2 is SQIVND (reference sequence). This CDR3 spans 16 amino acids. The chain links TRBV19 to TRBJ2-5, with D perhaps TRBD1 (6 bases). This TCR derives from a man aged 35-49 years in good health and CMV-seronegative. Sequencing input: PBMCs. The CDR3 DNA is TGTGCCAGTAGTTCTACCCCTACAGGGCACCTGGAGACCCAGTACTTC. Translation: CASSSTPTGHLETQYF.